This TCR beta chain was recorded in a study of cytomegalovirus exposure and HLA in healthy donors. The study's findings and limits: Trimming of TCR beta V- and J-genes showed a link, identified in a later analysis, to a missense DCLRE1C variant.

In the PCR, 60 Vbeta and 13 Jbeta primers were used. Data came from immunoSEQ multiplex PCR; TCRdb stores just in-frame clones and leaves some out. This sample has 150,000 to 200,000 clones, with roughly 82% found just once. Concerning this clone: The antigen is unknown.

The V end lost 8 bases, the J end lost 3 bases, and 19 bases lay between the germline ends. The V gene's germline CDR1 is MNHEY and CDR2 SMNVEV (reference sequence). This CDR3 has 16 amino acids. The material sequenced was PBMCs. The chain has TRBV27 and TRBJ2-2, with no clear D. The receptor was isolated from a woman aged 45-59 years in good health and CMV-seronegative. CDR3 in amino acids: CASFRSPGFDTGELFF. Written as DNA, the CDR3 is TGTGCCAGCTTTAGGAGCCCGGGTTTTGACACCGGGGAGCTGTTTTTT.